The source of this T cell receptor beta chain is a study of blood T cell repertoires in COVID-19. The CDR3 covers 14 residues. Germline CDR1 reads SGHTA; CDR2 reads FQGNSA. V dropped 5 bases and J dropped 4; count of bases not matched to a gene: 3. The assay was immunoSEQ multiplex PCR, and TCRdb's table has in-frame clones only and misses some. The repertoire holds 270,000 or so clones, with approximately 90% as singletons. The receptor's source is a middle-aged woman with acute COVID-19. The sample consisted of PBMCs or T cells enriched from blood (not recorded which). The genes are TRBV7-2 and TRBJ2-1; 9 bases line up with TRBD2. CDR3 coding DNA: TGTGCCAGCAGCCGGACTAGCGCGTACAATGAGCAGTTCTTC. Amino acid sequence: CASSRTSAYNEQFF.